What follows describes a single TCR beta chain. The antigen remains undetermined. These data are taken from a study of glioma-infiltrating T cells. Across the whole study: Blood libraries targeted 4.5- to 10-fold coverage of about a million T cells. Study-wide results and caveats: A blood CDR3 motif signature was depleted in highly divergent patients.

The CDR3 contains 14 residues. The V gene lost 5 bases and the J gene lost 3 bases, with 13 bases spanning the gap. The germline gives CDR1 DFQATT, CDR2 SNEGSKA (reference sequence). TCR alpha and beta CDR3 regions were amplified from RNA using iRepertoire nested multiplex PCR. For one-step reverse transcription and amplification, 100-400 ng of tissue mRNA or PBMC total RNA was used. MiXCR, run by TCRdb on the multiplex PCR reads, gives a single entry per CDR3 protein. This sample has more than 300,000 distinct CDR3 sequences; less than 50% occur once, and the top ten carry about 12%. The clonotype originates from a human donor with low-grade glioma or glioblastoma, undergoing nonglioma brain surgery, or in good health (not recorded which). The chain links TRBV20-1 to TRBJ2-2; D possibly uses TRBD1 or TRBD2 (6 bases each). The sample consisted of glioma tissue, nonneoplastic brain tissue, or PBMCs (not recorded which). CDR3 sequence: CSAREGGYTGELFF. Here the CDR3 DNA reads TGCAGTGCTCGCGAGGGGGGATACACCGGGGAGCTGTTTTTT.